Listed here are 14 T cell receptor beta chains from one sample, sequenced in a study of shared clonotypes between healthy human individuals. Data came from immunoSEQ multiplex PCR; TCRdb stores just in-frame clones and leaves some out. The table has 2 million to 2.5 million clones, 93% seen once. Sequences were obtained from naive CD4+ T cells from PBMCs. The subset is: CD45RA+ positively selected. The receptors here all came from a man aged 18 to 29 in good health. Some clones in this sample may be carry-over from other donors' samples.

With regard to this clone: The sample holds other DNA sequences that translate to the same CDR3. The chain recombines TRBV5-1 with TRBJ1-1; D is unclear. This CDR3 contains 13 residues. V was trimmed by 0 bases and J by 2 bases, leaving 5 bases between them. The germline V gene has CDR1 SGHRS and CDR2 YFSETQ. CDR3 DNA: TGCGCCAGCAGCTTGGAGGGAAACACTGAAGCTTTCTTT. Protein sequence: CASSLEGNTEAFF. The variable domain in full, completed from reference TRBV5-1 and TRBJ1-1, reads KAGVTQTPRYLIKTRGQQVTLSCSPISGHRSVSWYQQTPGQGLQFLFEYFSETQRNKGNFPGRFSGRQFSNSRSEMNVSTLELGDSALYLCASSLEGNTEAFFGQGTRLTVV.

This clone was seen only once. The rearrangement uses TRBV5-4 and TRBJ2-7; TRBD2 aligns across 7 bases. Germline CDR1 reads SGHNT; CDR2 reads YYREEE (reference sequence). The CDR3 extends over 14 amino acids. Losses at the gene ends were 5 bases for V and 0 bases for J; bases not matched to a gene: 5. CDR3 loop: CASSPGLSSYEQYF. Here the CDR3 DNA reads TGTGCCAGCAGTCCGGGACTAAGCTCCTACGAGCAGTACTTC.

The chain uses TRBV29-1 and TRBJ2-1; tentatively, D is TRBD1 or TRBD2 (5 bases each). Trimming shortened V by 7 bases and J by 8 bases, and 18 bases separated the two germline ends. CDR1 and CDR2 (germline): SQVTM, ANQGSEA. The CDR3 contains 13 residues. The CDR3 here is CSGGDRGRDEQFF. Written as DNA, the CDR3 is TGCAGCGGAGGGGACCGAGGACGCGATGAGCAGTTCTTC.

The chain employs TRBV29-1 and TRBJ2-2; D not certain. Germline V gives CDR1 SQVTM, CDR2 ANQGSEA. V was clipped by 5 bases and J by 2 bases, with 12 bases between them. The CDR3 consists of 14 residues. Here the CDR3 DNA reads TGCAGCGTTCTATTTGGGTATAACACCGGGGAGCTGTTTTTT. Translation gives CSVLFGYNTGELFF.

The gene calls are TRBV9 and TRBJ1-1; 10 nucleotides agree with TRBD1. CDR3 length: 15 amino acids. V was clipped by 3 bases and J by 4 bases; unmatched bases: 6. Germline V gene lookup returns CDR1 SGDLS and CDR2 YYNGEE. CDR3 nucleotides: TGTGCCAGCAGCGGAGGACAGGGGGGGACCACTGAAGCTTTCTTT. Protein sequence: CASSGGQGGTTEAFF.

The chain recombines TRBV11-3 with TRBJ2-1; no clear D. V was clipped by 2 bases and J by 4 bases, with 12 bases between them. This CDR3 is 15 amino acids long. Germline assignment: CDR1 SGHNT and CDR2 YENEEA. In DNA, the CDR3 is TGTGCCAGCAGCTTAAGGGCTAGTGGATACAATGAGCAGTTCTTC. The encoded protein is CASSLRASGYNEQFF.

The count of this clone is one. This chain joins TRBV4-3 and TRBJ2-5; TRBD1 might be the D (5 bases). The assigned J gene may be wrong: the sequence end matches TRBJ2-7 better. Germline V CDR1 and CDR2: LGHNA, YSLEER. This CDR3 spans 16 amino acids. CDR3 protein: CASSQRFQGRSYEQYF. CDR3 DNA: TGCGCCAGCAGCCAAAGGTTCCAGGGTCGCTCCTACGAGCAGTACTTC.

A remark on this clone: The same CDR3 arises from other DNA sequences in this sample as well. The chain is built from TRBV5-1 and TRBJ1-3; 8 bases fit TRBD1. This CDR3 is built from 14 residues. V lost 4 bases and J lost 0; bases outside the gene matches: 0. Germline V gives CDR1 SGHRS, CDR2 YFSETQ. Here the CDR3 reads CASSGQGSGNTIYF. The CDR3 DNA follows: TGCGCCAGCAGCGGACAGGGCTCTGGAAACACCATATATTTT.

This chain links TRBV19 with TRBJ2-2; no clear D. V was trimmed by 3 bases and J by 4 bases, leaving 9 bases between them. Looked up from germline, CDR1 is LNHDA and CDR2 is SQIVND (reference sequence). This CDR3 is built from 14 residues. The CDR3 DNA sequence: TGTGCCAGTAGTATGCGAGGCAGCACCGGGGAGCTGTTTTTT. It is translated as CASSMRGSTGELFF. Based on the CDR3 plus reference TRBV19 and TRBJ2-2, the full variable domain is DGGITQSPKYLFRKEGQNVTLSCEQNLNHDAMYWYRQDPGQGLRLIYYSQIVNDFQKGDIAEGYSVSREKKESFPLTVTSAQKNPTAFYLCASSMRGSTGELFFGEGSRLTVL.

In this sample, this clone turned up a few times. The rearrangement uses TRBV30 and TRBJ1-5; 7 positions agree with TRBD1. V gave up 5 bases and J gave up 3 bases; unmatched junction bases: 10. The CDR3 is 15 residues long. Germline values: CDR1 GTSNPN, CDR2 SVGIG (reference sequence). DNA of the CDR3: TGTGCCTGGCGTCCTACAGGGGCCTCCAATCAGCCCCAGCATTTT. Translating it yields CAWRPTGASNQPQHF.

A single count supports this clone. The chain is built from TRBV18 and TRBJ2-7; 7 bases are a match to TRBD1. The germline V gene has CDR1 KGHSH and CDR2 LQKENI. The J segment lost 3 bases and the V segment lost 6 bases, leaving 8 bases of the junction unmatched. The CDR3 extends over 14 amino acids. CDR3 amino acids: CASSPGTENYEQYF. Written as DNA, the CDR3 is TGTGCCAGCTCGCCCGGGACAGAAAACTACGAGCAGTACTTC. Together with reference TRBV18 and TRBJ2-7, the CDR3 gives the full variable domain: NAGVMQNPRHLVRRRGQEARLRCSPMKGHSHVYWYRQLPEEGLKFMVYLQKENIIDESGMPKERFSAEFPKEGPSILRIQQVVRGDSAAYFCASSPGTENYEQYFGPGTRLTVT.

CDR3 coding DNA: TGTGCCAGCAGTGAAATGGGCAGAGTGGCTGATTTAGGCAATCAGCCCCAGCATTTT. Its translation: CASSEMGRVADLGNQPQHF. The chain combines TRBV2 with TRBJ1-5; D uncertain. Germline CDR1 and CDR2: SNHLY and FYNNEI. Deletions cut 2 bases from V and 2 bases from J, with 22 bases between. The CDR3 runs 19 residues. The whole variable domain, remainder taken from reference TRBV2 and TRBJ1-5, is EPEVTQTPSHQVTQMGQEVILRCVPISNHLYFYWYRQILGQKVEFLVSFYNNEISEKSEIFDDQFSVERPDGSNFTLKIRSTKLEDSAMYFCASSEMGRVADLGNQPQHFGDGTRLSIL.

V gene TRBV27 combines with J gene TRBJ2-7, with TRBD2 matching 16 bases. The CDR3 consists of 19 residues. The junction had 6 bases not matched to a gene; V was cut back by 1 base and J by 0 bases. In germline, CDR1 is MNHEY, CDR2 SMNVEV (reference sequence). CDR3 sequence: CASSLFPGLAGGPSYEQYF. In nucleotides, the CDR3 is TGTGCCAGCAGTTTATTCCCGGGACTAGCGGGAGGGCCCTCCTACGAGCAGTACTTC.

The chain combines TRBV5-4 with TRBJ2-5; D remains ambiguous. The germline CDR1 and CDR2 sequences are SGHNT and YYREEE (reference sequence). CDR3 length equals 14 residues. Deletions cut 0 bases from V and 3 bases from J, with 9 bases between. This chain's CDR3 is CASSLGRLEETQYF. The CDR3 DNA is TGTGCCAGCAGCTTGGGCCGACTCGAAGAGACCCAGTACTTC.